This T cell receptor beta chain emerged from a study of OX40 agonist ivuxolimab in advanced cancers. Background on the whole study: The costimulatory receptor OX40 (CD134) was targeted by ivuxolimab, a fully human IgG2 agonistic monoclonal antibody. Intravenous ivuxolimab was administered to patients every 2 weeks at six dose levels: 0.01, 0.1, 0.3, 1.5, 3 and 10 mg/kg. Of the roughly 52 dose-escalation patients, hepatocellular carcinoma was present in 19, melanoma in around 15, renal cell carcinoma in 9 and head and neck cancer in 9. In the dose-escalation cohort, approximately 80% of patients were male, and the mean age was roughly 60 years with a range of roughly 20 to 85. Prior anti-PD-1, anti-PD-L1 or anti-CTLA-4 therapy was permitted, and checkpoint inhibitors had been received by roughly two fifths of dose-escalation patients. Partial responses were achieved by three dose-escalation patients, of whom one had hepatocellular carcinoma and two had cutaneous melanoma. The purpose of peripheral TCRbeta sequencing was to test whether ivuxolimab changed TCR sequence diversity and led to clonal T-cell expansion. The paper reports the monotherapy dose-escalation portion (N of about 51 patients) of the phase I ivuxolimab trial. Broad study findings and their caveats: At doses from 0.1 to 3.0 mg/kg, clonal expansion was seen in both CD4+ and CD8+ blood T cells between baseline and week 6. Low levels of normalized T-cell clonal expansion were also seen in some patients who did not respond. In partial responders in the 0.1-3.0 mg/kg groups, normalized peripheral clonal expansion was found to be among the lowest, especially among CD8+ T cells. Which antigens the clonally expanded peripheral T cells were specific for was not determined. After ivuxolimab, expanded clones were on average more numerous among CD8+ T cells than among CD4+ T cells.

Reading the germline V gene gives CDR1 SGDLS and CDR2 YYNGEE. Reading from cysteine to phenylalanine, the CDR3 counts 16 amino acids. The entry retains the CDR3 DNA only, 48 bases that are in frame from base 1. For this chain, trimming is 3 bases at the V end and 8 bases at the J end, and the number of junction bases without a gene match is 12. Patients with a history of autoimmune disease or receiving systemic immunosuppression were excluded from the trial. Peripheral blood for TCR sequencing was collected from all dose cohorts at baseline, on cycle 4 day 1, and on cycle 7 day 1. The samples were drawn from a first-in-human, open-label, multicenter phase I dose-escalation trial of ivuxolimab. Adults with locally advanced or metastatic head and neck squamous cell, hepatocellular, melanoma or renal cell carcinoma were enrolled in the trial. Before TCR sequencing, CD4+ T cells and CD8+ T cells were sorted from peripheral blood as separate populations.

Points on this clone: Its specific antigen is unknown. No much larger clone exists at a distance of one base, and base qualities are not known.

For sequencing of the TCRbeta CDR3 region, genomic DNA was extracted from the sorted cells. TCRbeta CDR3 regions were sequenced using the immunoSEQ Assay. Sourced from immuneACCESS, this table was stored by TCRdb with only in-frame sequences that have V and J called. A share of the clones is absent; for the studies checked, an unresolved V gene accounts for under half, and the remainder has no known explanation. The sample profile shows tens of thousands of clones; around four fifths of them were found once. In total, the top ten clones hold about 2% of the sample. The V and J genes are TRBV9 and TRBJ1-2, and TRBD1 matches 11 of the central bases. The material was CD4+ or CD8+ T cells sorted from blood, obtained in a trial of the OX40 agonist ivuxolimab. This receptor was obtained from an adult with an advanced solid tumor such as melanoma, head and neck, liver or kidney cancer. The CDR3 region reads CASSAGTGTGGTGYTF. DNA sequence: TGTGCCAGCAGCGCGGGGACCGGGACAGGGGGAACAGGCTACACCTTC. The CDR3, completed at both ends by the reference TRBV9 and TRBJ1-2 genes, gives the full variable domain DSGVTQTPKHLITATGQRVTLRCSPRSGDLSVYWYQQSLDQGLQFLIQYYNGEERAKGNILERFSAQQFPDLHSELNLSSLELGDSALYFCASSAGTGTGGTGYTFGSGTRLTVV.